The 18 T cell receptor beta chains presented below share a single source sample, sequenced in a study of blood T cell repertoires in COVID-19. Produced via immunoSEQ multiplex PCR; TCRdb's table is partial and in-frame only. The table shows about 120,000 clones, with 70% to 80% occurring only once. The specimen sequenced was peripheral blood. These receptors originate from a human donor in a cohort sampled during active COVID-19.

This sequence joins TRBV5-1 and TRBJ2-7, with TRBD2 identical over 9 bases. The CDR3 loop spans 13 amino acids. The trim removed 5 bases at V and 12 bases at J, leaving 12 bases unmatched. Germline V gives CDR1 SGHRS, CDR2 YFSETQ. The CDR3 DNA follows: TGCGCCAGCAGTTCATTAGCGGGGGTGGATTTGTACTTC. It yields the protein CASSSLAGVDLYF.

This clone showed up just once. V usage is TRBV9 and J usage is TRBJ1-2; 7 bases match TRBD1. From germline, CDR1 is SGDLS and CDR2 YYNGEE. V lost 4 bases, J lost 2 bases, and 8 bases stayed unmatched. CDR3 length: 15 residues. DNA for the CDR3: TGTGCCAGCAGCTCTAGACAGGGACCCAACTATGGCTACACCTTC. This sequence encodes CASSSRQGPNYGYTF.

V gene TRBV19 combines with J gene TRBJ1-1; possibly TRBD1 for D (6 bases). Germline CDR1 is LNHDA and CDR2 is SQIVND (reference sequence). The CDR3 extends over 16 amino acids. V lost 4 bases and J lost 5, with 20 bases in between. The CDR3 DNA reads TGTGCCAGTAGTACCACCCTCGGGGGGCGCAGGACTGAAGCTTTCTTT. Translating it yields CASSTTLGGRRTEAFF.

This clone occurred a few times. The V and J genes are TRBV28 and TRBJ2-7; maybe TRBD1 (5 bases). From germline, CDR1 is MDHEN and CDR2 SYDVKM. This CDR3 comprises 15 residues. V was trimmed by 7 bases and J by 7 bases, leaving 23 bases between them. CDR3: CASTPSQGTGREQYF. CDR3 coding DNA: TGTGCCAGCACCCCGTCCCAGGGTACAGGACGGGAGCAGTACTTC.

CDR3 loop: CASSKVDSATNEKLFF. The CDR3 bases are TGTGCCAGCAGCAAAGTGGACAGTGCAACTAATGAAAAACTGTTTTTT. This sequence joins TRBV21-1 and TRBJ1-4; no DNA check was done on the table's D call, TRBD1. TRBV21-1 is a pseudogene locus. The CDR3 is made up of 16 amino acids.

The CDR3 DNA reads as TGTGCCAGCAGGAATACAGGCGGTAGCAATCAGCCCCAGCATTTT. It is translated as CASRNTGGSNQPQHF. This chain links TRBV6-5 with TRBJ1-5, with D possibly TRBD1 on 5 matching bases. Germline-derived CDR1 and CDR2 are MNHEY and SVGAGI. V lost 6 bases to trimming and J lost 0 bases, with 12 bases between them. The CDR3 totals 15 residues.

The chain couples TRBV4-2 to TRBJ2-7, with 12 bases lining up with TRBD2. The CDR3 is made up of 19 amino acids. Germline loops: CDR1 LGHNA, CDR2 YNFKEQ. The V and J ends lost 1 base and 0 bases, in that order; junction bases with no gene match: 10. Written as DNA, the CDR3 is TGTGCCAGCAGCCAAGCCCCACTAGCGGGGGGCCAGTTCTCCTACGAGCAGTACTTC. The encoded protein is CASSQAPLAGGQFSYEQYF.

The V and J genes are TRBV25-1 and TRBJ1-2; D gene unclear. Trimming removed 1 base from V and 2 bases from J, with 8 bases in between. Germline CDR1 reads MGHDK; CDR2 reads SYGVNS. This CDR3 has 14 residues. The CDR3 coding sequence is TGTGCCAGCAGTGAATTGACAAAAAACTATGGCTACACCTTC. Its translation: CASSELTKNYGYTF.

CDR3 protein: CASSESLEGSTEAFF. For the CDR3, the DNA is TGCGCCAGCAGTGAGTCGTTGGAGGGTTCGACCGAAGCTTTCTTT. The rearrangement uses TRBV10-1 and TRBJ1-1; no clear D gene. The germline V gene has CDR1 WNHNN and CDR2 SYGVQD (reference sequence). V was clipped by 0 bases and J by 8 bases, with 16 bases between them. This CDR3 comprises 15 residues.

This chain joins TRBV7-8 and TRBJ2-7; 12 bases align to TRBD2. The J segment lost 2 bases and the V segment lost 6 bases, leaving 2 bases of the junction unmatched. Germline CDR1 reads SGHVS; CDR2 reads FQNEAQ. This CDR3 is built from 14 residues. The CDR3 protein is CASRRLAGAYEQYF. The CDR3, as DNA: TGTGCCAGCAGGCGACTAGCGGGAGCCTACGAGCAGTACTTC. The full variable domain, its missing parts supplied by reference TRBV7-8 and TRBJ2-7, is GAGVSQSPRYKVAKRGQDVALRCDPISGHVSLFWYQQALGQGPEFLTYFQNEAQLDKSGLPSDRFFAERPEGSVSTLKIQRTQQEDSAVYLCASRRLAGAYEQYFGPGTRLTVT.

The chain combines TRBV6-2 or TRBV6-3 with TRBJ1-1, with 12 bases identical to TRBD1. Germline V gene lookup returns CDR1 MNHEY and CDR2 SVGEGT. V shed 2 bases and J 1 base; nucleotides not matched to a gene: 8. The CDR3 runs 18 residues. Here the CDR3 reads CASSYPMGQGARNTEAFF. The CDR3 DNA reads TGTGCCAGCAGTTACCCGATGGGACAGGGGGCAAGGAACACTGAAGCTTTCTTT.

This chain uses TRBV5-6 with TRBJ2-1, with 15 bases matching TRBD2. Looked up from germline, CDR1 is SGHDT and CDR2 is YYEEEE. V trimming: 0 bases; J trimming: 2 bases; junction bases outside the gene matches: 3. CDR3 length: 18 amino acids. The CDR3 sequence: CASSLEGLAGGTYNEQFF. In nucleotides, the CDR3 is TGTGCCAGCAGCTTGGAAGGACTAGCGGGGGGGACCTACAATGAGCAGTTCTTC.

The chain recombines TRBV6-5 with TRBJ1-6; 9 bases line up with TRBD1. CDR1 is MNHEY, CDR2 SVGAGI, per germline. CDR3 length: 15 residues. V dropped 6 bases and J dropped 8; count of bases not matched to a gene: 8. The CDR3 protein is CASRMGQGVDSPLHF. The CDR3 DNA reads TGTGCCAGCAGAATGGGACAGGGTGTGGATTCACCCCTCCACTTT.

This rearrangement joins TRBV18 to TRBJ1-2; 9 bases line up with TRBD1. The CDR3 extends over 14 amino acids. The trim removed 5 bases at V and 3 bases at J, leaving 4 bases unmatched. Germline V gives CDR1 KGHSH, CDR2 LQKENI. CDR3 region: CASSGDRADYGYTF. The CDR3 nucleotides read TGTGCCAGCTCAGGGGACAGGGCGGACTATGGCTACACCTTC. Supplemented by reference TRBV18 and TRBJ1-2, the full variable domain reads NAGVMQNPRHLVRRRGQEARLRCSPMKGHSHVYWYRQLPEEGLKFMVYLQKENIIDESGMPKERFSAEFPKEGPSILRIQQVVRGDSAAYFCASSGDRADYGYTFGSGTRLTVV.

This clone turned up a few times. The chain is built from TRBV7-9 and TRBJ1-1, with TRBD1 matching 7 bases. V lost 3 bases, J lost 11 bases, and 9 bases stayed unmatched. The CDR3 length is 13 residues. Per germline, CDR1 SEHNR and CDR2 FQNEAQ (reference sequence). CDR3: CASSLTGKGEAFF. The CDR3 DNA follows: TGTGCCAGCAGCTTGACAGGGAAAGGTGAGGCTTTCTTT. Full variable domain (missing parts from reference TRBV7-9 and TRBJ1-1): DTGVSQNPRHKITKRGQNVTFRCDPISEHNRLYWYRQTLGQGPEFLTYFQNEAQLEKSRLLSDRFSAERPKGSFSTLEIQRTEQGDSAMYLCASSLTGKGEAFFGQGTRLTVV.

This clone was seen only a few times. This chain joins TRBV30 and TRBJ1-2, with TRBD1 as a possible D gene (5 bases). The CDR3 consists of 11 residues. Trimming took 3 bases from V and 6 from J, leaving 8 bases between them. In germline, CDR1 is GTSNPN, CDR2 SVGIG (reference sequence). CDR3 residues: CAWSGGHGYTF. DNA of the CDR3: TGTGCCTGGAGCGGGGGACATGGCTACACCTTC.

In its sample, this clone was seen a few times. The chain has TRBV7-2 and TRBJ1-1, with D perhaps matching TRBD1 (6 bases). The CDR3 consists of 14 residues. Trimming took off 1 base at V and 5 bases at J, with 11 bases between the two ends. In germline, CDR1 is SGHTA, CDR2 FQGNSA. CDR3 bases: TGTGCCAGCAGCTTAGGGCAGGGGTTGACTGAAGCTTTCTTT. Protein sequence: CASSLGQGLTEAFF.

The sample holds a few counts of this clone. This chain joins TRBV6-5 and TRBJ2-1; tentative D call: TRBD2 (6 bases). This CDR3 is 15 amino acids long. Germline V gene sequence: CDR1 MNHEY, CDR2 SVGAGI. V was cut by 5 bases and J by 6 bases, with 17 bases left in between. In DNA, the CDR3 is TGTGCCAGCAGTCGGGGAGCGGAGGGCATCAATGAGCAGTTCTTC. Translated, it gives CASSRGAEGINEQFF.